This TCR beta chain originates from a study of CD8 T cells in Susac syndrome. General study points: As acknowledged by the study, its TCR sequencing and HLA analysis included a relatively small number of individuals.

CDR1 and CDR2 (germline): LGHNA, YNFKEQ. The CDR3 is 16 residues long. The germline V and J ends were trimmed by 4 bases and 4 bases, with 14 bases remaining between them. As to this clonotype: What it binds is not known.

The RNA input was about 0.5 to 1 ug, and it was reverse transcribed with random hexamers. Amplification of the TCR beta CDR3 was carried out by immunoSEQ multiplex PCR, which spanned a total of 54 Vbeta and 13 Jbeta segments. From the immunoSEQ multiplex PCR reads, TCRdb called clonotypes with MiXCR, one entry per CDR3 protein. Among about 60,000 distinct CDR3 sequences listed, approximately 90% were seen once. In blood CD8+ and CD4+ T cells, TCR beta underwent sequencing. Controls matched for age and sex were healthy donors. This clonotype originated in a human donor in good health. The sample comprised CD8+ T cells from PBMCs. This chain links TRBV4-2 with TRBJ2-6, with D perhaps being TRBD1 or TRBD2 (5 bases each). CDR3 protein: CASSPGASEGANVLTF. Here the CDR3 DNA reads TGTGCCAGCAGCCCCGGGGCCTCGGAAGGGGCCAACGTCCTGACTTTC.